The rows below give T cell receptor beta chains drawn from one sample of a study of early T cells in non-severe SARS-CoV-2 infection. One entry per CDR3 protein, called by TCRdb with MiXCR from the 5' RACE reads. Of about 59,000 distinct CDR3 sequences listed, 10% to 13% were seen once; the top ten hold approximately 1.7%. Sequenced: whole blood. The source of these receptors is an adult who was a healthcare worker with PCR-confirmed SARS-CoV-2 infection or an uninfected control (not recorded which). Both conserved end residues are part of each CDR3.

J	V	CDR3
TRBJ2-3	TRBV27	CASSPPTSGGSTDTQYF
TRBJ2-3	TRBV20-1	CSARDSGGAKDTQYF
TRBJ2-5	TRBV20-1	CSARGPSGDEETQYF
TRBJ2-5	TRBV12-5	CASGPHRAETQYF
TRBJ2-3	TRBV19	CASSGTQYTDTQYF
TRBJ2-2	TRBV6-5	CASRRDGNTGELFF
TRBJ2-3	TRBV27	CASSFSSGGTTDTQYF
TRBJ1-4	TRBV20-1	CSAFRPNEKLFF
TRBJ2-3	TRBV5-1	CASSPHQFTDTQYF
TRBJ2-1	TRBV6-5	CASCSGALLGEQFF
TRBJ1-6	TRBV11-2	CASSAPGARNSPLHF
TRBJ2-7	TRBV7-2	CASSLYPGISPYEQYF
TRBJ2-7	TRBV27	CASSLERLAEGEQYF
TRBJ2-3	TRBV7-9	CASSLAQGFGTDTQYF
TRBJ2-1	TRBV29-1	CSASRDAYNEQFF
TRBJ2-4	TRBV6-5	CASSLTGGDNIQYF
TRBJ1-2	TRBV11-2	CASSWERGTYGYTF
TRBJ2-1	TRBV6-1	CASTARGRLSEQFF
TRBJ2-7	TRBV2	CASSSTGRPYEQYF
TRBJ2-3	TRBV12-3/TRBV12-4	CASSLTPWSTDTQYF
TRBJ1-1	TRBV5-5	CASSLGGGMNTEAFF
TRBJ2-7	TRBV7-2	CASSSQPYRGREQYF
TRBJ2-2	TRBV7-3	CASSSAPTGNTGELFF
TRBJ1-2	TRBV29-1	CSSVEGEGYTF
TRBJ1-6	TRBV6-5	CASSPEGRVGNSPLHF
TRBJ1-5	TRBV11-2	CASSLDGYSQPQHF